This entry features one TCR beta chain sequence. Its target is unknown. The entry originates in a study of shared clonotypes between healthy human individuals. Overall study findings and caveats: With few donors, the genetic and exposure-history diversity represented was limited.

Only in-frame clones appear in the TCRdb table, and some are missing; sequencing was by immunoSEQ multiplex PCR. Seen here are 700,000 or so clones, 72% observed once, and the top ten hold roughly 1.8%. J lost 5 bases, V lost 3 bases, and 6 bases had no gene match. The CDR3 has 16 amino acids. Germline CDR1 reads SGHRS; CDR2 reads YFSETQ. Adult donors, all healthy and HIV-negative, had no recent acute infections or vaccinations. The origin of this receptor is a woman aged 25 to 39 in good health. The V and J genes are TRBV5-1 and TRBJ2-1, with 12 bases lining up with TRBD2. Sequencing was done on a sample of memory CD4+ T cells sorted from blood. The sample's subset: CD45RA-negative fraction. The CDR3 DNA follows: TGCGCCAGCAGCTGGACTAGCGGGACGAGGAACAATGAGCAGTTCTTC. Protein: CASSWTSGTRNNEQFF.